The T cell receptor (beta chain) under discussion was sequenced for a study of cytomegalovirus exposure and HLA in healthy donors. Study observations and caveats: Most TCR sequences showed up rarely, but some public TCRs showed up in many donors. Later work found that TCR association rates differed between HLA loci; DRB1 had the most and HLA-C the fewest.

This CDR3 spans 16 amino acids. The V and J ends lost 0 bases and 0 bases respectively, with 9 bases between them. Per the germline V gene, CDR1 is KGHSH and CDR2 is LQKENI. About this clone: Its antigen is not identified.

It was with 60 Vbeta and 13 Jbeta primers that the PCR ran. Sequencing was performed with immunoSEQ multiplex PCR; in TCRdb, only in-frame clones are kept and a portion is missing. The sample lists around 100,000 clones, less than 80% occurring once. Whereas donors were nominally healthy upon sampling, unrecorded immune exposures were probable. Sequenced sample: PBMCs. The V call is TRBV18, the J call TRBJ1-5; D gene ambiguous. This TCR derives from a woman aged 40 to 50 in good health and CMV-seronegative. CDR3: CASSPPYGNSNQPQHF. DNA of the CDR3: TGTGCCAGCTCACCACCTTACGGGAATAGCAATCAGCCCCAGCATTTT.